The subject of this entry is one TCR beta chain. Its specificity is unknown. The CDR3 spans 14 residues. Germline V CDR1 and CDR2: MNHEY, SVGAGI. With V trimmed by 6 bases and J by 5 bases, 9 bases remained unmatched. These data originate in a study of cytomegalovirus exposure and HLA in healthy donors. The study's findings and limits: A list of approximately 150 TCR beta chains associated with cytomegalovirus was given. CMV serostatus alone was available as immune exposure information. With later analysis, a missense DCLRE1C variant became linked to TCR beta V- and J-gene trimming.

The PCR employed 60 Vbeta primers together with 13 Jbeta primers. Profiled with immunoSEQ multiplex PCR; TCRdb holds only in-frame clones, not every one. The data contain around 250,000 clones, about 86% of them singletons. This clonotype originated in a woman between 55 and 75 years old in good health and CMV-seropositive. Sequencing was carried out using PBMCs. The chain is built from TRBV6-5 and TRBJ2-7, with TRBD2 matching 8 bases. The CDR3 loop is CASSSGTSTHEQYF. The CDR3 DNA sequence: TGTGCCAGCAGCTCCGGGACTAGTACCCACGAGCAGTACTTC.